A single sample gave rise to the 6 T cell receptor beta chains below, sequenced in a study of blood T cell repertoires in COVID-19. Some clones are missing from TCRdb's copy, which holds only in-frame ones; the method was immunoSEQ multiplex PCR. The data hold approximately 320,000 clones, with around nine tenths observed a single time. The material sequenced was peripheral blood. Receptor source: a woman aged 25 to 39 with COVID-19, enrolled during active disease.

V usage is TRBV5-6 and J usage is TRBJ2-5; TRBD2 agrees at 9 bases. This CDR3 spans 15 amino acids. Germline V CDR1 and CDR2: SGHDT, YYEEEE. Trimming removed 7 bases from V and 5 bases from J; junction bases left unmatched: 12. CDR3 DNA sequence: TGTGCCAGCTCAATTCCGGGACTAGCTAGGGAGACCCAGTACTTC. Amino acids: CASSIPGLARETQYF.

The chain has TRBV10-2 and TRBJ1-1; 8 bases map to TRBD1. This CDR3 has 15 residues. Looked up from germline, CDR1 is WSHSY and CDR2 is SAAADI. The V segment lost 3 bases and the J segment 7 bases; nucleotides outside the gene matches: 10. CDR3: CASSDLQDRAGEAFF. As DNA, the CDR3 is TGCGCCAGCAGTGACCTCCAGGACAGGGCGGGTGAAGCTTTCTTT.

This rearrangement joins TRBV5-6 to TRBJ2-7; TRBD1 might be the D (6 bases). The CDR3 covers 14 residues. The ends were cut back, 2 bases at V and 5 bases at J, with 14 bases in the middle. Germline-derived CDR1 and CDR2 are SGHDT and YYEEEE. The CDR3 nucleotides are TGTGCCAGCAGCTTTTGGAGCAGGGGCAACGAGCAGTACTTC. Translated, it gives CASSFWSRGNEQYF.

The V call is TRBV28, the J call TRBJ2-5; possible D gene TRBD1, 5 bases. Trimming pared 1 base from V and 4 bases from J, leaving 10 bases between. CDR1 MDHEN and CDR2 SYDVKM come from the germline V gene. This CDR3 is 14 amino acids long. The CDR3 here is CASSLFAGIETQYF. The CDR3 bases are TGTGCCAGCAGTTTATTCGCAGGGATAGAGACCCAGTACTTC.

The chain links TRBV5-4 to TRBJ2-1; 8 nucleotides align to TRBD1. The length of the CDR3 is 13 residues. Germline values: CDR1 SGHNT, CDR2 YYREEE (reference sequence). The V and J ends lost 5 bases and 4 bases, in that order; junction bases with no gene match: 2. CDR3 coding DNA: TGTGCCAGCAGGCAGGGGGCTTACAATGAGCAGTTCTTC. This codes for CASRQGAYNEQFF.

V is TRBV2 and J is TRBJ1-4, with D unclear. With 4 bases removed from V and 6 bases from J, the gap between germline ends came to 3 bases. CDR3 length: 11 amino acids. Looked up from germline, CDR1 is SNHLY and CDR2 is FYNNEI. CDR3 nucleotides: TGTGCCAGCAGTGCTTATGAAAAACTGTTTTTT. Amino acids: CASSAYEKLFF.